The table lists the clone carrying this T cell receptor (beta chain) with many counts. Its antigen is not known. V dropped 2 bases and J dropped 4 bases, with 3 bases sitting between them. The CDR3 consists of 11 residues. The germline CDR1 and CDR2 sequences are MGHDK and SYGVNS. This sample was included in a study of early T cells in non-severe SARS-CoV-2 infection. Study-level information: Investigators sequenced bulk RNA drawn from unsorted whole blood, and chains remained unpaired. Study-wide results and caveats: The VDJdb matching leaned toward anti-spike CD8 responses and overlooked private and CD4 specificities.

Individual cDNA molecules were tagged with unique molecular identifiers. A single record per CDR3 protein comes from TCRdb applying MiXCR to the 5' RACE reads. The sample consists of about 64,000 distinct CDR3 sequences, approximately 10% of them appearing once. The sequenced sample was whole blood, obtained at baseline. The gene calls are TRBV25-1 and TRBJ2-7; D is unclear. The clonotype was recovered from an adult who was a healthcare worker with PCR-confirmed SARS-CoV-2 infection or an uninfected control (not recorded which). The CDR3 DNA reads as TGTGCCAGCAGTGAAGGATACGAGCAGTACTTC. Its translation: CASSEGYEQYF.